Presented here are 27 T cell receptor beta chains from one specimen sequenced in a study of blood T cell repertoires in COVID-19. Generated by immunoSEQ multiplex PCR, the TCRdb table keeps only in-frame clones and is missing some. This table holds about 130,000 clones, 65% to 90% found once. The sample comprised peripheral blood. The receptors come from an older man with active or convalescent COVID-19.

This clone occurred once. The rearrangement uses TRBV13 and TRBJ1-2; possible D gene TRBD1, 6 bases. Trimming left V 1 base short and J 7 bases short, with 13 bases between. This CDR3 region has 14 residues. Germline loops: CDR1 PRHDT, CDR2 FYEKMQ (reference sequence). The CDR3 region has the DNA TGTGCCAGCAGCTTAGTGGGGGGGGCGCCTGGCTACACCTTC. The encoded protein is CASSLVGGAPGYTF.

V is TRBV7-2 and J is TRBJ2-7; D possibly corresponds to TRBD2 (6 bases). The V gene lost 3 bases and the J gene lost 6 bases, with 15 bases spanning the gap. Germline loops: CDR1 SGHTA, CDR2 FQGNSA. The CDR3 is 14 amino acids. The DNA of the CDR3 is TGTGCCAGCAGCTTTGATCGGGTGGGAGGCGAGCAGTACTTC. This encodes CASSFDRVGGEQYF.

The gene calls are TRBV19 and TRBJ2-3; no reliable D call. Germline-derived CDR1 and CDR2 are LNHDA and SQIVND (reference sequence). V was cut by 1 base and J by 4 bases, with 6 bases left in between. The CDR3 contains 13 residues. CDR3 loop: CASSIGHPDTQYF. The CDR3 DNA is TGTGCCAGTAGTATAGGACACCCAGATACGCAGTATTTT.

The chain has TRBV5-1 and TRBJ2-7, with 10 nucleotides matching TRBD2. Per germline, CDR1 SGHRS and CDR2 YFSETQ. V was clipped by 4 bases and J by 5 bases; unmatched bases: 6. The CDR3 is 14 amino acids. The CDR3 loop reads CASSPSGGADEQYF. The CDR3 DNA is TGCGCCAGCAGCCCCAGCGGGGGGGCGGACGAGCAGTACTTC.

The CDR3 coding sequence is TGCGCCAGCAGCCTCCGCGGGACAGGGGCCTACGAGCAGTACTTC. Its translation: CASSLRGTGAYEQYF. The V call is TRBV4-3, the J call TRBJ2-7; 10 bases fit TRBD1. The CDR3 length is 15 residues. The trim removed 4 bases at V and 2 bases at J, leaving 5 bases unmatched. CDR1 and CDR2 from the germline V gene are LGHNA and YSLEER.

This clone was picked up a small number of times. The V gene is TRBV6-5, the J gene TRBJ1-1; D is uncertain. Germline assignment: CDR1 MNHEY and CDR2 SVGAGI. V lost 8 bases to trimming and J lost 8 bases, with 15 bases between them. CDR3 length: 12 amino acids. The CDR3 region is CASSGGFKEAFF. CDR3 nucleotide sequence: TGTGCCAGCTCCGGCGGATTCAAAGAAGCTTTCTTT.

The count of this clone is one. Here the CDR3 reads CASSWGQGKIGEQFF. The CDR3 DNA reads as TGTGCCAGCAGTTGGGGACAGGGTAAGATTGGTGAGCAGTTCTTC. The chain combines TRBV6-6 with TRBJ2-1; 9 nucleotides align to TRBD1. The CDR3 runs to 15 residues. Germline values: CDR1 MNHNY, CDR2 SVGAGI (reference sequence). V trimming: 4 bases; J trimming: 9 bases; junction bases outside the gene matches: 10.

J is TRBJ2-7 and V is TRBV6-5; TRBD2 might be the D (5 bases). This CDR3 has 11 residues. V was cut by 10 bases and J by 3 bases, with 10 bases left in between. Germline assignment: CDR1 MNHEY and CDR2 SVGAGI. In DNA, the CDR3 is TGTGCCACCGGGGATAGCTACGAGCAGTACTTC. Its protein is CATGDSYEQYF.

The CDR3 region has the DNA TGTGCCAGCAGCTTAGAGATGGGAGCCACAGATACGCAGTATTTT. Translating gives CASSLEMGATDTQYF. The rearrangement joins TRBV7-8 to TRBJ2-3; D possibly corresponds to TRBD2 (5 bases). Germline values: CDR1 SGHVS, CDR2 FQNEAQ. This CDR3 contains 15 residues. Trimming left V 1 base short and J 2 bases short, with 10 bases between.

The rearrangement joins TRBV20-1 to TRBJ1-1; the D gene is possibly TRBD1 (6 bases). This CDR3 comprises 10 residues. Looked up from germline, CDR1 is DFQATT and CDR2 is SNEGSKA (reference sequence). Trimming pared 7 bases from V and 3 bases from J, leaving 6 bases between. CDR3 region: CSGTDTEAFF. DNA for the CDR3: TGCAGTGGGACAGACACTGAAGCTTTCTTT.

The chain combines TRBV3-1 (or the pseudogene TRBV3-2) with TRBJ1-4; D gene unclear. V shed 4 bases and J shed 1 base, with 13 bases lying between them. Germline CDR1 LGHDT, CDR2 YNNKEL (reference sequence). This CDR3 comprises 16 residues. CDR3 sequence (DNA): TGTGCCAGCAGCCCGGTCGACTACGGAACTAATGAAAAACTGTTTTTT. Its protein is CASSPVDYGTNEKLFF.

The chain uses TRBV9 and TRBJ2-1; 8 nucleotides line up with TRBD1. CDR1 is SGDLS and CDR2 is YYNGEE in the germline V gene. V lost 4 bases to trimming and J lost 3 bases; unmatched junction nucleotides: 6. The CDR3 runs to 15 residues. For the CDR3, the DNA is TGTGCCAGCAGCCGGACAGGGTCGGACTACAATGAGCAGTTCTTC. It translates to CASSRTGSDYNEQFF.

The chain uses TRBV7-8 and TRBJ2-1; D call uncertain. This CDR3 is built from 13 residues. Germline loops: CDR1 SGHVS, CDR2 FQNEAQ. V was pared by 1 base and J by 2 bases, with 3 bases between. CDR3 in DNA: TGTGCCAGCAGCTTAGGTACCTACAATGAGCAGTTCTTC. Protein sequence: CASSLGTYNEQFF.

This clone was observed once. The chain combines TRBV9 with TRBJ1-4, with no clear D. The length of the CDR3 is 15 residues. Trimming removed 0 bases at V and 4 bases at J, with 10 bases between. Germline lookup yields CDR1 SGDLS and CDR2 YYNGEE. DNA of the CDR3: TGTGCCAGCAGCGTAGCCCCGGGGATTAATGAAAAACTGTTTTTT. Its translation is CASSVAPGINEKLFF.

This chain connects TRBV5-3 to TRBJ1-5; D gene uncertain. TRBV5-3 is an ORF; its function is uncertain. This CDR3 is built from 15 residues. V was cut by 0 bases and J by 0 bases, with 7 bases left in between. As DNA, the CDR3 is TGTGCCAGAAGCTTGGGCCAGAATAGCAATCAGCCCCAGCATTTT. Translating it yields CARSLGQNSNQPQHF.

The rearrangement joins TRBV29-1 to TRBJ1-6, with D unclear. This CDR3 is built from 13 residues. Germline lookup yields CDR1 SQVTM and CDR2 ANQGSEA. Trimming took 1 base from V and 9 from J, leaving 10 bases between them. This CDR3 is CSVEVDRGSPLHF. DNA for the CDR3: TGCAGCGTTGAAGTGGACCGGGGTTCACCCCTCCACTTT.

The V gene is TRBV5-6, the J gene TRBJ1-5; the D gene is possibly TRBD1 (6 bases). CDR3 length: 17 residues. Germline V gene lookup returns CDR1 SGHDT and CDR2 YYEEEE. V was pared by 0 bases and J by 7 bases, with 20 bases between. In nucleotides, the CDR3 is TGTGCCAGCAGCTTGGCCTACCGGGCAGGGGATCTCCAGCCCCAGCATTTT. Amino acids: CASSLAYRAGDLQPQHF.

V is TRBV18 and J is TRBJ2-5, with a weak D call TRBD2 (6 bases). CDR3 length: 18 amino acids. V dropped 3 bases and J dropped 5 bases, with 25 bases sitting between them. CDR1 and CDR2 from the germline V gene are KGHSH and LQKENI. Here the CDR3 reads CASSPQISSRAGRETQYF. The CDR3 DNA is TGTGCCAGCTCACCCCAAATCTCCAGTAGGGCGGGACGTGAGACCCAGTACTTC.

The chain couples TRBV3-1 (or the pseudogene TRBV3-2) to TRBJ2-1; TRBD2 matches at 7 bases. The germline CDR1 and CDR2 sequences are LGHDT and YNNKEL (reference sequence). The CDR3 has 15 residues. V lost 7 bases to trimming and J lost 0 bases; unmatched junction nucleotides: 6. CDR3 DNA sequence: TGTGCCAGCACCCCCCGGGAGGCCTCCTACAATGAGCAGTTCTTC. Translated: CASTPREASYNEQFF.

This clone appeared once. The chain is built from TRBV5-5 and TRBJ1-2; 7 nucleotides line up with TRBD1. Germline-derived CDR1 and CDR2 are SGHKS and YYEKEE (reference sequence). The CDR3 extends over 15 amino acids. J lost 9 bases, V lost 0 bases, and 11 bases had no gene match. The CDR3 region has the DNA TGTGCCAGCAGCTTGGAGGGGCAGGGGGGATTGAGCTACACCTTC. Residues: CASSLEGQGGLSYTF.

CDR3 sequence: CASSPGTAYNEQFF. CDR3 bases: TGTGCCAGCTCCCCAGGGACAGCGTACAATGAGCAGTTCTTC. The gene calls are TRBV18 and TRBJ2-1, with 7 nucleotides matching TRBD1. After removal of 6 bases from V and 4 bases from J, the junction contained 6 bases not matched to a gene. The germline V gene has CDR1 KGHSH and CDR2 LQKENI. The CDR3 length is 14 residues.

V and J are TRBV6-1 and TRBJ2-1; TRBD2 aligns across 8 bases. The CDR3 contains 17 residues. Germline lookup yields CDR1 MNHNS and CDR2 SASEGT. The V gene end was trimmed by 2 bases and the J gene end by 7 bases; junction bases not matched to a gene: 13. The CDR3 loop reads CASSERRVGRATNEQFF. For the CDR3, the DNA is TGTGCCAGCAGTGAAAGGCGCGTCGGGAGGGCCACGAATGAGCAGTTCTTC.

This chain joins TRBV5-1 and TRBJ1-1; 8 nucleotides line up with TRBD1. This CDR3 region has 15 residues. The germline CDR1 and CDR2 sequences are SGHRS and YFSETQ. The V and J ends lost 1 base and 5 bases, in that order; junction bases with no gene match: 7. The CDR3 DNA sequence: TGCGCCAGCAGCTTGCTCCCGGGACAGGCAACTGAAGCTTTCTTT. Its protein product is CASSLLPGQATEAFF.

The rearrangement links TRBV18 to TRBJ1-4; 8 nucleotides agree with TRBD1. This CDR3 region has 15 residues. The V gene's germline CDR1 is KGHSH and CDR2 LQKENI. The ends lost 3 bases at V and 5 bases at J; junction bases unmatched: 5. CDR3 region: CASSPTGGRNEKLFF. The CDR3 DNA is TGTGCCAGCTCACCCACAGGGGGTCGAAATGAAAAACTGTTTTTT.

V gene TRBV20-1 combines with J gene TRBJ1-5, with D maybe TRBD1 (6 bases). Trimming left V 3 bases short and J 1 base short, with 13 bases between. Per germline, CDR1 DFQATT and CDR2 SNEGSKA (reference sequence). The CDR3 contains 15 residues. The CDR3 nucleotides are TGCAGTGCTAGTTACAGGGTTCGAAGCAATCAGCCCCAGCATTTT. Translating gives CSASYRVRSNQPQHF.

The genes are TRBV6-2 or TRBV6-3 and TRBJ2-1; possible D gene TRBD2, 6 bases. Germline CDR1 MNHEY, CDR2 SVGEGT. Trimming removed 2 bases at V and 7 bases at J, with 24 bases between. This CDR3 is built from 18 residues. CDR3 coding DNA: TGTGCCAGCAGTTACAAGGTGAGCGGGCGCTCTACCAATAATGAGCAGTTCTTC. Its translation is CASSYKVSGRSTNNEQFF.

This clone was observed once. The chain employs TRBV11-2 and TRBJ2-3, with D possibly matching TRBD2 (5 bases). CDR3 length equals 15 residues. With 1 base removed from V and 2 bases from J, the gap between germline ends came to 10 bases. Germline values: CDR1 SGHAT, CDR2 FQNNGV. The CDR3 sequence: CASSLGRLYTDTQYF. CDR3 nucleotides: TGTGCCAGCAGCTTAGGGAGACTATACACAGATACGCAGTATTTT.